This T cell receptor beta chain was obtained from a study of memory CD4+ T cells and cytomegalovirus serostatus. Study-wide points: Each of fewer than 80 CMV-associated TCRbeta sequences occurred in one to five individuals.

Remarks on this clone: Its matching antigen is unknown.

The CDR3 covers 13 residues. V lost 4 bases, J lost 3 bases, and 10 bases lay in between. Germline V CDR1 and CDR2: MNHNY, SVGAGI (reference sequence). TCRdb keeps only in-frame clones here, not all; method: immunoSEQ multiplex PCR. Of approximately 53,000 clones listed, 75% to 85% were seen once; the top ten hold approximately 0.7%. The sort gate was single viable CD3+CD4+CD8-CD45RO+ cells for memory CD4+ T cells. The sequenced sample consisted of memory CD4+ T cells from blood. The receptor was derived from an adult in good health and CMV-seronegative. This chain joins TRBV6-6 and TRBJ2-7; no firm D call. The CDR3 coding sequence is TGTGCCAGCAGTTCCCCGGAGAACTACGAGCAGTACTTC. This gives the protein CASSSPENYEQYF.